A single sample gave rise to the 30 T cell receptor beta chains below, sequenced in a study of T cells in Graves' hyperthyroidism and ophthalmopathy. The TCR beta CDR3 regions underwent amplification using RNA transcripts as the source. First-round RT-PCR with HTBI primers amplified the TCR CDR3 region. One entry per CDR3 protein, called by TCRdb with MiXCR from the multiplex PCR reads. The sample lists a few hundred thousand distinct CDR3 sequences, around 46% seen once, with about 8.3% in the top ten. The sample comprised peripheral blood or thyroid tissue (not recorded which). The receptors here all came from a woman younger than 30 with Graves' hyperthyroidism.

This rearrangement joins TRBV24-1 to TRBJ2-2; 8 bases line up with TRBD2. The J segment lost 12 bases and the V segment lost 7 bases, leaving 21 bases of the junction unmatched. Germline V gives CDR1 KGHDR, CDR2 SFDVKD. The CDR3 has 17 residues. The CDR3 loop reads CATSDEMGTSDRRKLFF. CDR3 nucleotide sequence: TGTGCCACCAGCGATGAGATGGGGACTAGTGACCGCAGGAAGCTGTTTTTT.

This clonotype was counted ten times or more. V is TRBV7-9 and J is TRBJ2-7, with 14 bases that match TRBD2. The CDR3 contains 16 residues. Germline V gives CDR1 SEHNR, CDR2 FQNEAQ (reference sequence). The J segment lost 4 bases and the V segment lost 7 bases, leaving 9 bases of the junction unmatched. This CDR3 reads CASTRLAGGPSYEQYF. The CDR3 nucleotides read TGTGCCAGCACCAGACTAGCGGGAGGGCCCTCGTACGAGCAGTACTTC.

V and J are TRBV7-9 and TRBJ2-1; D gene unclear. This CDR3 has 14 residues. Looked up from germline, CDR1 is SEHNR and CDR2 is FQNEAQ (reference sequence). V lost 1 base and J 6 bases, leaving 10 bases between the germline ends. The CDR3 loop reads CASSLGGRVNEQFF. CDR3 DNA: TGTGCCAGCAGCTTAGGGGGTAGGGTCAATGAGCAGTTCTTC.

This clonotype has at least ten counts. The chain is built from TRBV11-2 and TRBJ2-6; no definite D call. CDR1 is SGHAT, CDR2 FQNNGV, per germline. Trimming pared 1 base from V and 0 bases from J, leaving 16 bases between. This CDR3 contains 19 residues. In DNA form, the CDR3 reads TGTGCCAGCAGCTTAGCGGTCATCTCGAGGCGCTCTGGGGCCAACGTCCTGACTTTC. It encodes CASSLAVISRRSGANVLTF.

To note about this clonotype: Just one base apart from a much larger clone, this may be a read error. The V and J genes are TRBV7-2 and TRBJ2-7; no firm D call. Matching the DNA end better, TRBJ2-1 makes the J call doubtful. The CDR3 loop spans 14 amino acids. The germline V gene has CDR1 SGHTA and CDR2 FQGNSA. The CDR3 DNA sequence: TGTGCCAGCGGCCCCCTGGTAAGCAGGCATGAGCAGTTCTTC. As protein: CASGPLVSRHEQFF.

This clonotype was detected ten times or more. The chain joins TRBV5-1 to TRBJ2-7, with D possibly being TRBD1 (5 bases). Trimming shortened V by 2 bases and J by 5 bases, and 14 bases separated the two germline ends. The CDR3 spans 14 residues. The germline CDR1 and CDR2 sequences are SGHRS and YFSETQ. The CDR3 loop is CASSLRQGNDEQYF. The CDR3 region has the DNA TGCGCCAGCAGCTTAAGGCAGGGAAATGACGAGCAGTACTTC.

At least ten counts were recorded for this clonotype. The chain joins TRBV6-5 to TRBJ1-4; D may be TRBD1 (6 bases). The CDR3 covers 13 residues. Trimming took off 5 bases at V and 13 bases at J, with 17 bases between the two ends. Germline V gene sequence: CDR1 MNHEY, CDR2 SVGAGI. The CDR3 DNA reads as TGTGCCAGCAGTCGGACAGCTGGCTTTAGACTGTTTTTT. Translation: CASSRTAGFRLFF.

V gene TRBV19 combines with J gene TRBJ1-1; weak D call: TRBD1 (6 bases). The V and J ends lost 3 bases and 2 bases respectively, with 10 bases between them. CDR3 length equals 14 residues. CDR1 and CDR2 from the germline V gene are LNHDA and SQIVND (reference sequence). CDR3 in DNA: TGTGCCAGTAGTATCGACAGGAGCAACACTGAAGCTTTCTTT. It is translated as CASSIDRSNTEAFF.

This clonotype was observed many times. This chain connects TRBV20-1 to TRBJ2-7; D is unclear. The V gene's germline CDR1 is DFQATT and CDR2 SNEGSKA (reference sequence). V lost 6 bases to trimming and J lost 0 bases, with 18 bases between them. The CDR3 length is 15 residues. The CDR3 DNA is TGCAGTGCCAGCCCTGGCCTATTCGACTCCTACGAGCAGTACTTC. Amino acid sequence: CSASPGLFDSYEQYF.

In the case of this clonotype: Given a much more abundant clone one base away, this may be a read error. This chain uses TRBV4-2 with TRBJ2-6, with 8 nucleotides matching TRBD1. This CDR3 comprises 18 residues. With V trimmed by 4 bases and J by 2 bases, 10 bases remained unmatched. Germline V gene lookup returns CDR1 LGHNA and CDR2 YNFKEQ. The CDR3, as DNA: TGTGCCAGCAGCCCCGGACAGGGACCCCTCCCTGGGGCCAACGTCCTGACTTTC. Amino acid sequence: CASSPGQGPLPGANVLTF.

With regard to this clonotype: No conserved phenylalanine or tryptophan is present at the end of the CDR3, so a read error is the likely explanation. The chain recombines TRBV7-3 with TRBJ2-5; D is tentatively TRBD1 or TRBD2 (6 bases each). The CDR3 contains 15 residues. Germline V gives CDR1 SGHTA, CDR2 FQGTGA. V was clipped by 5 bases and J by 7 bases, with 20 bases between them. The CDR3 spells CASSQSGAGGGTQYL. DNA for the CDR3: TGTGCCAGCAGCCAATCGGGGGCAGGAGGAGGGACCCAGTACCTC.

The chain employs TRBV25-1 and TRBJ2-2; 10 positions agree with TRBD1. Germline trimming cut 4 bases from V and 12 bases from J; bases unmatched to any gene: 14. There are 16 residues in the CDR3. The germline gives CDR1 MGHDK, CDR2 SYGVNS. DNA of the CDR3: TGTGCCAGCAGTGCCCTATCGGGACAGGGGTTTGGGAAGCTGTTTTTT. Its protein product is CASSALSGQGFGKLFF. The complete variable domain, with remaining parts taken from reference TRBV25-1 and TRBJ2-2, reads EADIYQTPRYLVIGTGKKITLECSQTMGHDKMYWYQQDPGMELHLIHYSYGVNSTEKGDLSSESTVSRIRTEHFPLTLESARPSHTSQYLCASSALSGQGFGKLFFGEGSRLTVL.

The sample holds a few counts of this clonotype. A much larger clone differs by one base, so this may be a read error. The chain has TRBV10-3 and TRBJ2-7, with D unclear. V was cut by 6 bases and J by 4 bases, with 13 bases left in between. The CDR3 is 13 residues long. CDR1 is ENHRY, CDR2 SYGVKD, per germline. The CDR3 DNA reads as TGTGCCATCAGCAGCCGTCACCCTTACGAGCAGTACTTC. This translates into CAISSRHPYEQYF.

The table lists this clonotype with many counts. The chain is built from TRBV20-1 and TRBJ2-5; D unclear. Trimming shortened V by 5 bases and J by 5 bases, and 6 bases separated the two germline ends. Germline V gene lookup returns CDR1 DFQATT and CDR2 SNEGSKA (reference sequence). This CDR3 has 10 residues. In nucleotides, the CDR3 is TGCAGTGCTTTCCGCGAGACCCAGTACTTC. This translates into CSAFRETQYF.

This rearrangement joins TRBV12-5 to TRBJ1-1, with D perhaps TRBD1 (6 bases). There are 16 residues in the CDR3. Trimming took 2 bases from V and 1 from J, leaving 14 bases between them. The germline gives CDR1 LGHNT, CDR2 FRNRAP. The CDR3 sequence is CASGLSRDTENTEAFF. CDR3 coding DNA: TGTGCTAGTGGTTTGAGCAGGGACACCGAGAACACTGAAGCTTTCTTT.

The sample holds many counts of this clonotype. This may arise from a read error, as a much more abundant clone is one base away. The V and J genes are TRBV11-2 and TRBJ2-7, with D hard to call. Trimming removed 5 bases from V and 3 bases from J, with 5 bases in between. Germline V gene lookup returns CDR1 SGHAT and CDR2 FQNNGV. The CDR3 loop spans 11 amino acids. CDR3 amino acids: CASSPYYEQYF. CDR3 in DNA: TGTGCCAGCAGCCCTTACTACGAGCAGTACTTC.

CDR3 protein: CASSFPGGGTPYEQYF. CDR3 DNA: TGTGCCAGCAGCTTTCCGGGTGGGGGGACCCCCTACGAGCAGTACTTC. The rearrangement uses TRBV11-3 and TRBJ2-7; D is perhaps TRBD2 (6 bases). The V gene lost 3 bases and the J gene lost 2 bases, with 17 bases spanning the gap. The germline CDR1 and CDR2 sequences are SGHNT and YENEEA. The CDR3 has 16 residues.

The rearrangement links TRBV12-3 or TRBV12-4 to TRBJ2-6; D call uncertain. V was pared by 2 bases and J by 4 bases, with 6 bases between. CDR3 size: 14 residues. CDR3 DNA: TGTGCCAGCAGTTTAAGGCAGGGGGCCAACGTCCTGACTTTC. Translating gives CASSLRQGANVLTF.

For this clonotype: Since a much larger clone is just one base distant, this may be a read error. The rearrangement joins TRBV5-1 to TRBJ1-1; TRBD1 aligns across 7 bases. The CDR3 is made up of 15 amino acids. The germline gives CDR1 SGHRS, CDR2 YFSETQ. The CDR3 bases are TGCGCCAGCGGCTTTAGAGGACAGGAGAACACTGAAGCTTTCTTT. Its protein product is CASGFRGQENTEAFF.

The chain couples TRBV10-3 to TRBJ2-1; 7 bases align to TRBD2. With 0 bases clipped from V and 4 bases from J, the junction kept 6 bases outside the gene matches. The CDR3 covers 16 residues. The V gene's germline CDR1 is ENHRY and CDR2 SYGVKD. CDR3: CAISESFAGVYNEQFF. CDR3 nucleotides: TGTGCCATCAGTGAGTCTTTTGCGGGAGTTTACAATGAGCAGTTCTTC.

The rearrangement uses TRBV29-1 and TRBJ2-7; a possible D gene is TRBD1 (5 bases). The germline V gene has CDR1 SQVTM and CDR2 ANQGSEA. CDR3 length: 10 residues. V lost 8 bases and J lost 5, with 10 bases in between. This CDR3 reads CSQGTNEQYF. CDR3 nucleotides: TGCAGCCAGGGTACCAACGAGCAGTACTTC.

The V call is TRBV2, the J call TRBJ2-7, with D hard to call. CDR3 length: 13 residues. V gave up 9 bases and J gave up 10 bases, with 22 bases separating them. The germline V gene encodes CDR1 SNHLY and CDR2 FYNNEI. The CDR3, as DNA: TGTGCCAGTGGAACGAAGAACAATCAGCCCCAGTACTTC. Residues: CASGTKNNQPQYF.

The CDR3 reads CSAPHSGAGEKLFF. In DNA form, the CDR3 reads TGCAGTGCCCCCCACTCCGGGGCGGGTGAAAAACTGTTTTTT. The chain links TRBV20-1 to TRBJ1-4; D is perhaps TRBD1 (5 bases). V lost 6 bases, J lost 7 bases, and 18 bases lay in between. The germline V gene encodes CDR1 DFQATT and CDR2 SNEGSKA (reference sequence). CDR3 length: 14 amino acids.

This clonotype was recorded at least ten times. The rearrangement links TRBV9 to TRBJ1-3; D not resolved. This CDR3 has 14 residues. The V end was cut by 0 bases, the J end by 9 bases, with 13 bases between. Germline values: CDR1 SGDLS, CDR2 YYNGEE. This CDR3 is CASSVGHSEGTIYF. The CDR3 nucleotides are TGTGCCAGCAGCGTAGGGCACTCGGAGGGCACCATATATTTT.

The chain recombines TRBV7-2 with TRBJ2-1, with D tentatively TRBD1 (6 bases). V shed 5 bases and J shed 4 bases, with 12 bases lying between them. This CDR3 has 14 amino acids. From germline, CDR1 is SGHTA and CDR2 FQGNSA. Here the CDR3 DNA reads TGTGCCAGCAGCCACCTCACAGGGTACAATGAGCAGTTCTTC. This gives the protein CASSHLTGYNEQFF.

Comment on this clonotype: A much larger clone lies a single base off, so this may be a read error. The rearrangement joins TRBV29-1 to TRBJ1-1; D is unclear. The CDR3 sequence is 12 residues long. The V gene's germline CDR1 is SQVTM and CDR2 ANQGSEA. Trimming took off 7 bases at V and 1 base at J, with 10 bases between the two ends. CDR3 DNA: TGCAGCGGACGGGGTTCGAACACTGAAGCTTTCTTT. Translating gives CSGRGSNTEAFF.

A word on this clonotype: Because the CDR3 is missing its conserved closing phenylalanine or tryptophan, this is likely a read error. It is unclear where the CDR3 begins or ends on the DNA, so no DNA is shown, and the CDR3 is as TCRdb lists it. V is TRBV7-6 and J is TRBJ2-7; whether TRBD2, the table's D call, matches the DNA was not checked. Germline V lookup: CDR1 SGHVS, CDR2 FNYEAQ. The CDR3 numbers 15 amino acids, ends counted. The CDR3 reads CASSSQGGAEYEQCL.

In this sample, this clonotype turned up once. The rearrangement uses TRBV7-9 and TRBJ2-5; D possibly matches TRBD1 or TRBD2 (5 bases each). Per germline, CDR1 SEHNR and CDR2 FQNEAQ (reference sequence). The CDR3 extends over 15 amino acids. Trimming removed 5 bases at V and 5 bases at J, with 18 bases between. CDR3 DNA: TGTGCCAGCAGCAGGACGGGACCGAGGAGGGAGACCCAGTACTTC. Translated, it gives CASSRTGPRRETQYF.

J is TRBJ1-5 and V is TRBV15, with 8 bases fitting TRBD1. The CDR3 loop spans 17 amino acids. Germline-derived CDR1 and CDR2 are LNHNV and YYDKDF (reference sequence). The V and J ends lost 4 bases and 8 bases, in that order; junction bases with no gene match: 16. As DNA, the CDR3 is TGTGCCACCAGCACTCCACGGGCAGGGGGCTGGAATGAGCCCCAGCATTTT. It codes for CATSTPRAGGWNEPQHF.

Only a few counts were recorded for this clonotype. The CDR3 here is CASSLVGLAGSNEQYF. CDR3 sequence (DNA): TGTGCCAGCAGCTTAGTTGGGCTAGCGGGAAGCAATGAGCAGTACTTC. The chain carries TRBV7-2 and TRBJ2-7, with 9 bases identical to TRBD2. The CDR3 totals 16 residues. V trimming: 1 base; J trimming: 7 bases; junction bases outside the gene matches: 11. Germline V gene data show CDR1 as SGHTA and CDR2 as FQGNSA.